This is a list of T cell receptor beta chains from one sample in a study of molecular identifiers for immune sequencing clone quantification. TCRdb processed the PCR reads anew with MiXCR; each CDR3 protein has one entry. The data hold hundreds of thousands of distinct CDR3 sequences, with roughly a quarter observed a single time. Sequences were obtained from naive CD8+ T cells from blood, with Jurkat cell RNA spiked in. Receptors originate from a human donor in good health. Some libraries in this study had Jurkat cell RNA spiked in. Each CDR3 is given with its conserved first and last residue. The order of the fields is D gene, V gene, clone size, J gene, CDR3 protein, CDR3 DNA. D genes are given only for firm matches. Rows give clone size only sometimes, using once, few, many, or a class for an expanded clone.

.	TRBV12-3/TRBV12-4	few	TRBJ2-7	CASSLAGVEYEQYF	TGTGCCAGCAGTTTAGCAGGGGTAGAGTACGAGCAGTACTTC
.	TRBV6-2/TRBV6-3	.	TRBJ2-7	CASNFGPSYEQYF	TGTGCCAGCAACTTCGGGCCCTCCTACGAGCAGTACTTC
.	TRBV14	many	TRBJ2-1	CASSQDTGRESEQFF	TGTGCCAGCAGCCAAGACACAGGACGCGAAAGTGAGCAGTTCTTC
.	TRBV6-5	once	TRBJ2-1	CASSPQDASSYNEQFF	TGTGCCAGCAGCCCCCAGGACGCGAGCTCCTACAATGAGCAGTTCTTC
.	TRBV4-3	many	TRBJ2-3	CASSHPPDTQYF	TGCGCCAGCAGCCATCCTCCAGATACGCAGTATTTT
.	TRBV28	many	TRBJ2-7	CASSLPFYEQYF	TGTGCCAGCAGTTTACCCTTCTACGAGCAGTACTTC
TRBD1	TRBV13	.	TRBJ2-5	CASRLDRGPQETQYF	TGTGCCAGCAGGCTTGACAGGGGCCCCCAAGAGACCCAGTACTTC
.	TRBV2	few	TRBJ1-2	CASSVPPPQGNGYTF	TGTGCCAGCAGTGTCCCCCCCCCCCAGGGGAATGGCTACACCTTC
.	TRBV4-3	.	TRBJ1-1	CASSPVFERSPEAFF	TGCGCCAGCAGCCCGGTGTTCGAGCGGAGCCCTGAAGCTTTCTTT
TRBD1	TRBV19	few	TRBJ2-1	CASARQGSYNEQFF	TGTGCCAGTGCAAGACAGGGCTCTTACAATGAGCAGTTCTTC
TRBD1	TRBV7-9	.	TRBJ2-3	CASSLSFRGPSTDTQYF	TGTGCCAGCAGCTTAAGTTTTAGGGGGCCTAGCACAGATACGCAGTATTTT
.	TRBV9	.	TRBJ2-2	CASSVALTSQTKNTGELFF	TGTGCCAGCAGCGTAGCTCTTACTAGCCAGACGAAGAACACCGGGGAGCTGTTTTTT
TRBD1	TRBV13	.	TRBJ1-2	CASSPRTGSPYGYTF	TGTGCCAGCAGCCCCCGGACAGGGAGCCCCTATGGCTACACCTTC
TRBD1	TRBV27	.	TRBJ1-1	CASSLWAGGLGNTEAFF	TGTGCCAGCAGTTTATGGGCAGGGGGCTTAGGGAACACTGAAGCTTTCTTT
TRBD1	TRBV28	few	TRBJ1-5	CASGYRGDGNQPQHF	TGTGCCAGCGGGTACAGGGGGGACGGCAATCAGCCCCAGCATTTT
.	TRBV14	many	TRBJ2-3	CASSPRVLVSADTQYF	TGTGCCAGCAGCCCCCGGGTCCTAGTTTCGGCAGATACGCAGTATTTT
TRBD1	TRBV11-2	once	TRBJ2-7	CASSLARGYAYEQYF	TGTGCCAGCAGCTTGGCCAGGGGGTACGCCTACGAGCAGTACTTC
.	TRBV11-2	.	TRBJ1-1	CASSRTIGQMNTEAFF	TGTGCCAGCAGCCGAACAATTGGACAGATGAACACTGAAGCTTTCTTT
TRBD1	TRBV20-1	many	TRBJ2-7	CSAGDSSYEQYF	TGCAGTGCGGGGGACAGCTCCTACGAGCAGTACTTC
TRBD2	TRBV28	many	TRBJ2-7	CASSFRLRGSFYEQYF	TGTGCCAGCAGTTTCCGATTACGCGGGAGTTTTTACGAGCAGTACTTC
.	TRBV20-1	.	TRBJ1-1	CSAPGINTEAFF	TGCAGTGCTCCAGGGATAAACACTGAAGCTTTCTTT
.	TRBV4-1	many	TRBJ2-3	CASSQGWGLADTQYF	TGCGCCAGCAGCCAGGGGTGGGGGCTAGCAGATACGCAGTATTTT
.	TRBV3-1	once	TRBJ2-2	CDSSQTVTGELFF	TGTGACAGCAGCCAAACAGTGACCGGGGAGCTGTTTTTT
.	TRBV11-2	few	TRBJ1-1	CASSSGRAEAFF	TGTGCCAGCAGCTCCGGAAGGGCTGAAGCTTTCTTT
.	TRBV11-2	few	TRBJ2-2	CASSSFPPGAGTGELFF	TGTGCCAGCAGCTCGTTTCCTCCGGGGGCGGGGACCGGGGAGCTGTTTTTT
.	TRBV7-9	many	TRBJ1-2	CASSLGLGPNYGYTF	TGTGCCAGCAGCTTAGGGCTCGGCCCTAACTATGGCTACACCTTC
.	TRBV24-1	.	TRBJ2-3	CATSDSNQDYHCFDTQYF	TGTGCCACCAGTGATTCAAACCAGGACTATCACTGCTTCGATACGCAGTATTTT
.	TRBV27	.	TRBJ2-5	CASSLTVEYQETQYF	TGTGCCAGCAGCCTGACAGTGGAGTACCAAGAGACCCAGTACTTC
.	TRBV19	few	TRBJ2-7	CASSIGISYEQYF	TGTGCCAGTAGTATAGGAATTTCCTACGAGCAGTACTTC
.	TRBV6-2/TRBV6-3	few	TRBJ1-5	CASSQGTGWNQPQHF	TGTGCCAGCAGCCAAGGGACCGGATGGAATCAGCCCCAGCATTTT
.	TRBV19	many	TRBJ2-7	CASSWGYGGEQYF	TGTGCCAGTAGCTGGGGATACGGCGGCGAGCAGTACTTC
.	TRBV6-2/TRBV6-3	few	TRBJ2-1	CASSPPLGPYNEQFF	TGTGCCAGCAGTCCCCCCCTTGGTCCCTACAATGAGCAGTTCTTC
TRBD1	TRBV4-1	.	TRBJ2-1	CARMTGNNEQFF	TGCGCCAGGATGACAGGGAACAATGAGCAGTTCTTC
TRBD1	TRBV5-1	.	TRBJ2-5	CASRDLGDRAQETQYF	TGCGCCAGCAGGGATCTGGGGGACAGGGCCCAAGAGACCCAGTACTTC
.	TRBV20-1	many	TRBJ2-7	CSARDEGAAWEQYF	TGCAGTGCTAGAGATGAGGGCGCTGCGTGGGAGCAGTACTTC
TRBD1	TRBV12-3/TRBV12-4	.	TRBJ2-7	CAVPTGVYYEQYF	TGTGCCGTGCCCACAGGGGTATACTACGAGCAGTACTTC
TRBD1	TRBV4-3	.	TRBJ2-6	CASSHRDRASGANVLTF	TGCGCCAGCAGCCACCGGGACAGGGCCTCTGGGGCCAACGTCCTGACTTTC
.	TRBV27	few	TRBJ2-7	CASGFGVFYEQYF	TGTGCCAGCGGGTTCGGGGTTTTCTACGAGCAGTACTTC
TRBD1	TRBV6-2/TRBV6-3	.	TRBJ2-7	CARSSQGDEQYF	TGTGCCCGCAGTTCACAGGGGGACGAGCAGTACTTC
.	TRBV12-3/TRBV12-4	.	TRBJ1-1	CASSLTGEAFF	TGTGCCAGCAGCCTCACAGGCGAAGCTTTCTTT
TRBD1	TRBV6-2/TRBV6-3	.	TRBJ2-1	CASSTTHRGIYNEQFF	TGTGCCAGCAGCACGACTCACAGGGGTATCTACAATGAGCAGTTCTTC
TRBD1	TRBV12-3/TRBV12-4	.	TRBJ1-4	CASSPSRDSPSNERLFF	TGTGCCAGCAGTCCATCCCGGGACAGTCCTTCTAATGAAAGACTGTTTTTT
.	TRBV29-1	many	TRBJ2-5	CSVQDGYQETQYF	TGCAGCGTTCAGGACGGCTACCAAGAGACCCAGTACTTC
.	TRBV20-1	many	TRBJ2-7	CSAEGIGSEQYF	TGCAGTGCCGAGGGGATAGGTTCCGAGCAGTACTTC
TRBD1	TRBV5-1	many	TRBJ1-4	CASSPGTDNEKLFF	TGCGCCAGCAGCCCTGGGACAGATAATGAAAAACTGTTTTTT
.	TRBV2	.	TRBJ2-7	CASSEGGTATSYEQYF	TGTGCCAGCAGTGAAGGAGGGACGGCGACTTCCTACGAGCAGTACTTC
TRBD2	TRBV30	many	TRBJ2-1	CAWSDSGIYNEQFF	TGTGCCTGGAGTGACAGCGGGATCTACAATGAGCAGTTCTTC
.	TRBV20-1	many	TRBJ2-7	CSARKMGGYEQYF	TGCAGTGCCCGAAAGATGGGGGGCTACGAGCAGTACTTC
.	TRBV30	.	TRBJ2-3	CAWRESAGSTQYF	TGTGCCTGGAGAGAGTCGGCGGGAAGTACGCAGTATTTT
.	TRBV5-6	many	TRBJ2-7	CASSLGHHEQYF	TGTGCCAGCAGCTTAGGTCACCACGAGCAGTACTTC
.	TRBV2	.	TRBJ1-2	CASSGGQLSPNYGYTF	TGTGCCAGCAGTGGAGGACAGCTCAGTCCCAACTATGGCTACACCTTC
.	TRBV16	many	TRBJ2-7	CASSLGMMGEQYF	TGTGCCAGCAGCCTAGGGATGATGGGGGAGCAGTACTTC
TRBD2	TRBV24-1	many	TRBJ2-2	CATRGGSAGELFF	TGTGCCACCCGGGGGGGATCGGCCGGGGAGCTGTTTTTT
.	TRBV28	many	TRBJ2-6	CASSPRYTGANVLTF	TGTGCCAGCAGTCCCCGGTACACTGGGGCCAACGTCCTGACTTTC
TRBD2	TRBV6-5	few	TRBJ2-1	CASSYIGGDEQFF	TGTGCCAGCAGTTATATTGGGGGGGATGAGCAGTTCTTC
TRBD1	TRBV28	.	TRBJ2-7	CASSLRGLSSGEQYF	TGTGCCAGCAGTTTAAGGGGGCTTAGTTCGGGCGAGCAGTACTTC